A selection of T cell receptor beta chains follows, all from one sample in a study of PD-1 blockade in classical Hodgkin lymphoma. Here immunoSEQ multiplex PCR was the method, and the copy in TCRdb shows in-frame clones only, minus some. The sample records about 94,000 clones, about 92% being singletons. The sample was peripheral blood mononuclear cells (PBMCs), taken before the fourth cycle of nivolumab. Receptors originate from a human donor with classical Hodgkin lymphoma. CDR3s include the opening cysteine and the closing phenylalanine or tryptophan. A D gene is named only where the DNA matches it firmly. Clone size appears in some rows only: once, few, many, or a class for an expanded clone.

D: TRBD2
size: -
V: TRBV4-2
J: TRBJ2-3
DNA: TGTGCCAGCAGCCAGGGTGGACTAGCGGGAATCCTCGCAAGAGATACGCAGTATTTT
CDR3: CASSQGGLAGILARDTQYF

D: TRBD2
size: few
V: TRBV7-2
J: TRBJ2-7
DNA: TGTGCCAGCAGCTTAGGCGGGCTAGCGGTGGCCTACGAGCAGTACTTC
CDR3: CASSLGGLAVAYEQYF

D: -
size: once
V: TRBV12-5
J: TRBJ2-7
DNA: TGTGCTAGTGGTTTGGTACCCGGGCTATTCTTGGACGAGCAGTACTTC
CDR3: CASGLVPGLFLDEQYF

D: -
size: -
V: TRBV5-1
J: TRBJ2-1
DNA: TGCGCCAGCAGCTCCTTAGGGGGGGCCTCCAATGAGCAGTTCTTC
CDR3: CASSSLGGASNEQFF

D: -
size: -
V: TRBV27
J: TRBJ2-7
DNA: TGTGCCAGCAGCTGGGGAGGCGAGCAGTACTTC
CDR3: CASSWGGEQYF

D: -
size: -
V: TRBV5-1
J: TRBJ1-2
DNA: TGCGCCAGCAGCTTGGGACTCAACTATGGCTACACCTTC
CDR3: CASSLGLNYGYTF

D: -
size: once
V: TRBV7-8
J: TRBJ2-5
DNA: TGTGCCAGCAGCCGATTAGCCGTAGGTGTGGAGACCCAGTACTTC
CDR3: CASSRLAVGVETQYF

D: TRBD1
size: -
V: TRBV28
J: TRBJ2-7
DNA: TGTGCCAGCAGTTTAATGGGACAGGGGGCCTACGAGCAGTACTTC
CDR3: CASSLMGQGAYEQYF

D: TRBD1
size: -
V: TRBV4-1
J: TRBJ2-5
DNA: TGCGCCAGCAGCCAAGAGGCAGGGGGCGCATCAGAGACCCAGTACTTC
CDR3: CASSQEAGGASETQYF

D: TRBD1
size: -
V: TRBV5-1
J: TRBJ1-1
DNA: TGCGCCAGCAGCTTACTGGAAGGGGGCCGAGGAACTGAAGCTTTCTTT
CDR3: CASSLLEGGRGTEAFF

D: -
size: -
V: TRBV15
J: TRBJ2-1
DNA: TGTGCCACCAGTTCAGGCCCCTCAGGCGGTGAGCAGTTCTTC
CDR3: CATSSGPSGGEQFF

D: TRBD1
size: -
V: TRBV9
J: TRBJ2-3
DNA: TGTGCCAGCAGCGAAGCAGGGGGCAGACTCACAGATACGCAGTATTTT
CDR3: CASSEAGGRLTDTQYF

D: -
size: -
V: TRBV6-1
J: TRBJ1-1
DNA: TGTGCCAGCATCATAGGACAGTTGAACACTGAAGCTTTCTTT
CDR3: CASIIGQLNTEAFF

D: -
size: -
V: TRBV19
J: TRBJ1-1
DNA: TGTGCCAGTAGTATAGGCGAGGTCCCGAGCACTGAAGCTTTCTTT
CDR3: CASSIGEVPSTEAFF

D: TRBD2
size: -
V: TRBV6-4
J: TRBJ2-1
DNA: TGTGCCAGCAGTGTCATAAGCGGGAGAGGGGAGCAGTTCTTC
CDR3: CASSVISGRGEQFF

D: -
size: -
V: TRBV18
J: TRBJ1-2
DNA: TGTGCCAGCTCACCCCGTGACGGGGGCTACACCTTC
CDR3: CASSPRDGGYTF

D: TRBD1
size: -
V: TRBV10-3
J: TRBJ1-1
DNA: TGTGCCATCAGCCCAGACAGGGCGAACACTGAAGCTTTCTTT
CDR3: CAISPDRANTEAFF

D: TRBD2
size: -
V: TRBV11-2
J: TRBJ2-3
DNA: TGTGCCAGCACCTTCTCCGGACTAGCGGGCTCCACAGATACGCAGTATTTT
CDR3: CASTFSGLAGSTDTQYF

D: -
size: once
V: TRBV28
J: TRBJ1-1
DNA: TGTGCCAGCAGTTTTCGACTCACTGAAGCTTTCTTT
CDR3: CASSFRLTEAFF

D: TRBD1
size: -
V: TRBV11-2
J: TRBJ2-7
DNA: TGTGCCAGCAGCTTAGTCAGGGGGAAGGGGAGCGAGCAGTACTTC
CDR3: CASSLVRGKGSEQYF

D: -
size: once
V: TRBV5-1
J: TRBJ2-1
DNA: TGCGCCAGCAGCTTGGGGGGAGCATATAGCAATGAGCAGTTCTTC
CDR3: CASSLGGAYSNEQFF

D: TRBD2
size: -
V: TRBV28
J: TRBJ2-7
DNA: TGTGCCAGCAGTTTGCCTAGCGGGATATACGAGCAGTACTTC
CDR3: CASSLPSGIYEQYF

D: -
size: -
V: TRBV28
J: TRBJ2-1
DNA: TGTGCCAGCAGCCTAGGGGACCCCGACAATGAGCAGTTCTTC
CDR3: CASSLGDPDNEQFF

D: -
size: -
V: TRBV6-1
J: TRBJ1-4
DNA: TGTGCCAGCAGAACATACGCAACTAATGAAAAACTGTTTTTT
CDR3: CASRTYATNEKLFF

D: TRBD1
size: few
V: TRBV7-8
J: TRBJ1-4
DNA: TGTGCCAGCAGCTTAGCCTGGACAGGGACGAATGAAAAACTGTTTTTT
CDR3: CASSLAWTGTNEKLFF

D: TRBD2
size: -
V: TRBV5-4
J: TRBJ2-5
DNA: TGTGCCAGCAGCAAGGGGGCTAGCGGGAGCTTGGAAGAGACCCAGTACTTC
CDR3: CASSKGASGSLEETQYF

D: -
size: -
V: TRBV28
J: TRBJ1-3
DNA: TGTGCCAGCAGTTTTGTACCATTGGGGGGGACCATATATTTT
CDR3: CASSFVPLGGTIYF

D: TRBD2
size: -
V: TRBV2
J: TRBJ2-7
DNA: TGTGCCAGCAGTGTCACTAGCGGGAGCATGGACGAGCAGTACTTC
CDR3: CASSVTSGSMDEQYF

D: -
size: -
V: TRBV7-6
J: TRBJ2-1
DNA: TGTGCCAGCAGCTTAGGAGGGAACTCCTACAATGAGCAGTTCTTC
CDR3: CASSLGGNSYNEQFF

D: TRBD1
size: -
V: TRBV6-6
J: TRBJ2-7
DNA: TGTGCCAGCAGCCGGGACAGTACCTACGAGCAGTACTTC
CDR3: CASSRDSTYEQYF

D: -
size: -
V: TRBV27
J: TRBJ1-6
DNA: TGTGCCAGCAGTTTAGGGCAGGGGAAGGCTTCACCCCTCCACTTT
CDR3: CASSLGQGKASPLHF

D: -
size: -
V: TRBV29-1
J: TRBJ2-1
DNA: TGCAGCGTTGGACACATACCTTACAATGAGCAGTTCTTC
CDR3: CSVGHIPYNEQFF

D: TRBD2
size: -
V: TRBV7-8
J: TRBJ2-1
DNA: TGTGCCAGCAGCCGCCGACGAGCTAGCGGGGCCTCCTACAATGAGCAGTTCTTC
CDR3: CASSRRRASGASYNEQFF

D: -
size: -
V: TRBV30
J: TRBJ2-3
DNA: TGTGCCTGGAGCTTGAGCACAGATACGCAGTATTTT
CDR3: CAWSLSTDTQYF

D: TRBD1
size: once
V: TRBV19
J: TRBJ1-1
DNA: TGTGCCAGTAACCATGCGGGGGACAGGGACCCTGAAGCTTTCTTT
CDR3: CASNHAGDRDPEAFF

D: TRBD2
size: once
V: TRBV5-8
J: TRBJ2-5
DNA: TGTGCCAGCAGCCGAGGACTAGCGGGAGGGGTCGGAGAGACCCAGTACTTC
CDR3: CASSRGLAGGVGETQYF

D: -
size: -
V: TRBV10-3
J: TRBJ2-7
DNA: TGTGCCATCAGTGAGTCCCTGATCGGGGGAGGTGAGCAGTACTTC
CDR3: CAISESLIGGGEQYF

D: TRBD2
size: -
V: TRBV5-4
J: TRBJ2-3
DNA: TGTGCCAGCAGCTTGCCAAGCGGGGCACCATCTAGCACAGATACGCAGTATTTT
CDR3: CASSLPSGAPSSTDTQYF

D: -
size: -
V: TRBV2
J: TRBJ2-1
DNA: TGTGCCAGCAAAGGGATTGAGGCCGGAAATGAGCAGTTCTTC
CDR3: CASKGIEAGNEQFF

D: -
size: -
V: TRBV28
J: TRBJ2-5
DNA: TGTGCCAGCAAGGGCACCTACCAAGAGACCCAGTACTTC
CDR3: CASKGTYQETQYF

D: TRBD1
size: -
V: TRBV5-1
J: TRBJ2-2
DNA: TGCGCCAGCAGCTTGCGGACAGGGCTCGTCGGGGAGCTGTTTTTT
CDR3: CASSLRTGLVGELFF

D: -
size: -
V: TRBV27
J: TRBJ2-2
DNA: TGTGCCAGCAGTTTCGGGCGCAGGGCATCCGGGGAGCTGTTTTTT
CDR3: CASSFGRRASGELFF

D: -
size: -
V: TRBV10-3
J: TRBJ1-5
DNA: TGTGCCATCAGTGAGAGGGCAGGCAATCAGCCCCAGCATTTT
CDR3: CAISERAGNQPQHF

D: -
size: -
V: TRBV6-5
J: TRBJ2-3
DNA: TGTGCCAGCAGTACCCCGGGGGATACGCAGTATTTT
CDR3: CASSTPGDTQYF

D: -
size: -
V: TRBV29-1
J: TRBJ2-5
DNA: TGCAGCGTTGCTTACTTACAAGAGACCCAGTACTTC
CDR3: CSVAYLQETQYF

D: -
size: -
V: TRBV2
J: TRBJ1-3
DNA: TGTGCCAGCACTCAAGGGGGTTCCTCTGGAAACACCATATATTTT
CDR3: CASTQGGSSGNTIYF

D: -
size: -
V: TRBV6-1
J: TRBJ1-4
DNA: TGTGCCAGCAGTGAATTTACTAGGGGTTCAACTAATGAAAAACTGTTTTTT
CDR3: CASSEFTRGSTNEKLFF

D: -
size: once
V: TRBV28
J: TRBJ2-5
DNA: TGTGCCAGCAGCTTTGACAGGGGAGGGGGAGAGACCCAGTACTTC
CDR3: CASSFDRGGGETQYF

D: TRBD2
size: -
V: TRBV4-1
J: TRBJ2-5
DNA: TGCGCCAGCACGACCGGTCTGCTTAAGCGGGAGAGAGAGACCCAGTACTTC
CDR3: CASTTGLLKRERETQYF

D: -
size: -
V: TRBV9
J: TRBJ2-3
DNA: TGTGCCAGCAGCGCCCTCCCAGATACGCAGTATTTT
CDR3: CASSALPDTQYF

D: TRBD1
size: -
V: TRBV7-9
J: TRBJ1-2
DNA: TGTGCCAGCAGCTCCGACAGGGCTTACACCTTC
CDR3: CASSSDRAYTF

D: TRBD1
size: -
V: TRBV30
J: TRBJ2-1
DNA: TGTGCCTGGAGTGGGACAGGGTACAATGAGCAGTTCTTC
CDR3: CAWSGTGYNEQFF

D: -
size: -
V: TRBV11-2
J: TRBJ1-5
DNA: TGTGCCAGCAGCTTAGACAGGGTCCATCAGCCCCAGCATTTT
CDR3: CASSLDRVHQPQHF